The 10 T cell receptor beta chains listed next were all sequenced from one sample in a study of blood T cells in healthy people across ages. A second PCR of 7 to 11 cycles used a sample-barcoded 5' primer and a J-beta primer mix. TCRdb reprocessed the 5' RACE reads with MiXCR, giving one entry per CDR3 protein. The profile shows some 1,800,000 distinct CDR3 sequences, approximately 39% of them singletons. The sequenced material came from blood. These receptors all stem from a human donor in good health.

This clonotype appeared a few times. The V call is TRBV12-3 or TRBV12-4, the J call TRBJ2-3, with 9 positions matching TRBD1. The CDR3 runs to 17 residues. Trimming cost V 3 bases and J 7 bases; bases outside gene matches: 14. The CDR3 region has the DNA TGTGCCAGCAGTTTGGTCCCCACGGGACAGGGACCTTATACGCAGTATTTT. Translating gives CASSLVPTGQGPYTQYF.

The chain combines TRBV20-1 with TRBJ2-7; 8 positions agree with TRBD1. The ends lost 1 base at V and 4 bases at J; junction bases unmatched: 9. Per germline, CDR1 DFQATT and CDR2 SNEGSKA (reference sequence). The length of the CDR3 is 15 residues. The CDR3, as DNA: TGCAGTGCTAGAGCCCTCCGGACAGGGTATTACGAGCAGTACTTC. It translates to CSARALRTGYYEQYF.

The rearrangement uses TRBV29-1 and TRBJ1-2, with TRBD1 matching over 7 bases. This CDR3 region has 12 residues. Germline CDR1 SQVTM, CDR2 ANQGSEA. V lost 6 bases and J lost 3; bases outside the gene matches: 4. The CDR3 loop reads CSVSGGDYGYTF. CDR3 bases: TGCAGCGTCTCAGGGGGGGACTATGGCTACACCTTC.

The chain combines TRBV4-3 with TRBJ2-2; D is ambiguous. The germline gives CDR1 LGHNA, CDR2 YSLEER. V was trimmed by 0 bases and J by 5 bases, leaving 13 bases between them. The CDR3 covers 16 residues. CDR3 nucleotide sequence: TGCGCCAGCAGCCAAGATGTTTCTACCGGGACCGGGGAGCTGTTTTTT. The encoded protein is CASSQDVSTGTGELFF.

The V and J genes are TRBV20-1 and TRBJ1-6; D remains ambiguous. In germline, CDR1 is DFQATT, CDR2 SNEGSKA (reference sequence). The CDR3 is 16 residues long. With 2 bases removed from V and 0 bases from J, the gap between germline ends came to 11 bases. The CDR3 region has the DNA TGCAGTGCTAGAATGGCAGGATTCTCCTATAATTCACCCCTCCACTTT. This translates into CSARMAGFSYNSPLHF.

The chain joins TRBV2 to TRBJ1-4; D is perhaps TRBD1 (5 bases). The germline V gene encodes CDR1 SNHLY and CDR2 FYNNEI. V was shortened by 6 bases and J by 8 bases, with 16 bases between the two germline ends. This CDR3 comprises 14 residues. CDR3 nucleotide sequence: TGTGCCAGCAGGGGGGACGGATTGGACGAAAAACTGTTTTTT. It codes for CASRGDGLDEKLFF. The complete variable domain, with remaining parts taken from reference TRBV2 and TRBJ1-4, reads EPEVTQTPSHQVTQMGQEVILRCVPISNHLYFYWYRQILGQKVEFLVSFYNNEISEKSEIFDDQFSVERPDGSNFTLKIRSTKLEDSAMYFCASRGDGLDEKLFFGSGTQLSVL.

V gene TRBV6-2 or TRBV6-3 combines with J gene TRBJ2-1; D might be TRBD2 (5 bases). Germline assignment: CDR1 MNHEY and CDR2 SVGEGT. V lost 6 bases and J lost 13, with 16 bases in between. CDR3 length equals 12 residues. This CDR3 is CASSLPTGKQFF. As DNA, the CDR3 is TGTGCCAGCAGCCTACCGACGGGGAAACAGTTCTTC.

CDR3 sequence (DNA): TGTGCCAGCAGCACGGGACAGGGAGTAGGTTCTGGCTACACCTTC. Encoded protein: CASSTGQGVGSGYTF. The chain uses TRBV7-9 and TRBJ1-2, with 9 bases aligning to TRBD1. CDR3 size: 15 residues. V gave up 5 bases and J gave up 7 bases; unmatched junction bases: 11. CDR1 and CDR2 (germline): SEHNR, FQNEAQ (reference sequence).

This clonotype was detected only a few times. J is TRBJ2-7 and V is TRBV6-1; D is ambiguous. V gave up 4 bases and J gave up 4 bases, with 17 bases separating them. The CDR3 covers 15 residues. Per germline, CDR1 MNHNS and CDR2 SASEGT. The CDR3 protein is CASSVNQTPGYEQYF. The DNA of the CDR3 is TGTGCCAGCAGTGTGAACCAAACGCCGGGTTACGAGCAGTACTTC.

The chain links TRBV28 to TRBJ1-5, with a possible D match to TRBD1 (6 bases). CDR1 MDHEN and CDR2 SYDVKM come from the germline V gene. V lost 4 bases and J lost 11, with 33 bases in between. The CDR3 contains 19 residues. CDR3 DNA sequence: TGTGCCAGCAGTTCGTTTGATCTGGTCGGAGGAGATCTGAACAGGGCCCAGCATTTT. Encoded protein: CASSSFDLVGGDLNRAQHF.